This TCR beta chain was retrieved from a study of blood T cell repertoires in COVID-19. This CDR3 has 16 amino acids. Germline-derived CDR1 and CDR2 are LNHDA and SQIVND (reference sequence). The V gene end was trimmed by 3 bases and the J gene end by 5 bases; junction bases not matched to a gene: 8. Patients at the Seattle site were enrolled during active infection and followed longitudinally. Here immunoSEQ multiplex PCR was the method, and the copy in TCRdb shows in-frame clones only, minus some. The data contain 220,000 or so clones, around 90% of them singletons. This sequence joins TRBV19 and TRBJ2-3; 10 bases are shared with TRBD2. What was sequenced was peripheral blood. This receptor was obtained from a man between 60 and 75 years old with COVID-19, enrolled during active disease. The CDR3 spells CASSMLAGGPGDTQYF. The CDR3 DNA follows: TGTGCCAGTAGTATGTTAGCGGGAGGACCGGGAGATACGCAGTATTTT.